Below are 15 T cell receptor beta chains sequenced from a single sample in a study of Ad26.COV2.S vaccination and SARS-CoV-2 variants. TCRdb's copy holds only in-frame clones and misses some; the assay was immunoSEQ multiplex PCR. The sample holds around 300,000 clones; under 90% are singletons and the top ten take roughly 6%. Specified treatment: roughly 18 received Ad26.COV2.S at low or high dose, single or two shots; roughly five received placebo; per-sample allocation not given. The samples were gathered on day 63 after the first injection of vaccine or placebo. Sequences were derived from peripheral blood, sampled in a trial of Ad26.COV2.S vaccine versus placebo. These receptor sequences come from a person between 18 and 65 years old who received the Ad26.COV2.S COVID-19 vaccine or a placebo.

The CDR3 protein is CASSLAGDVLSYEQYV. The CDR3 DNA follows: TGTGCCAGCAGCTTGGCAGGGGACGTCCTCTCCTACGAGCAGTACGTC. V is TRBV5-5 and J is TRBJ2-7; D might be TRBD1 (6 bases). CDR1 and CDR2 (germline): SGHKS, YYEKEE (reference sequence). The CDR3 length is 16 residues. V was trimmed by 0 bases and J by 0 bases, leaving 13 bases between them.

The sample holds one count of this clone. The chain has TRBV27 and TRBJ2-2, with a tentative D call TRBD2 (6 bases). The germline V and J ends were trimmed by 1 base and 6 bases, with 9 bases remaining between them. The CDR3 runs to 14 residues. The germline V gene encodes CDR1 MNHEY and CDR2 SMNVEV (reference sequence). The CDR3 bases are TGTGCCAGCAGTTTATGGGACTTCCCCGGGGAGCTGTTTTTT. Translated: CASSLWDFPGELFF.

The CDR3 nucleotides are TGTGCCAGCAGCTCACGGTCTGCGGGCACCGGGGAGCTGTTTTTT. It is translated as CASSSRSAGTGELFF. This chain uses TRBV7-2 with TRBJ2-2, with a weak D call TRBD2 (5 bases). V lost 4 bases and J 4 bases, leaving 13 bases between the germline ends. The CDR3 is 15 amino acids. The V gene's germline CDR1 is SGHTA and CDR2 FQGNSA.

The gene calls are TRBV2 and TRBJ2-1, with 9 bases aligning to TRBD2. V gave up 1 base and J gave up 10 bases; unmatched junction bases: 17. Germline V gives CDR1 SNHLY, CDR2 FYNNEI. The CDR3 totals 18 residues. As DNA, the CDR3 is TGTGCCAGCAGTGAAGTAGGCAGGAGCGGGGGGCGTATTGGGGAGCAGTTCTTC. Protein product: CASSEVGRSGGRIGEQFF.

The rearrangement joins TRBV27 to TRBJ2-1; possibly TRBD1 for D (7 bases). The CDR3 is made up of 14 amino acids. The V and J ends lost 6 bases and 7 bases respectively, with 16 bases between them. Germline CDR1 and CDR2: MNHEY and SMNVEV (reference sequence). The CDR3 region has the DNA TGTGCCAGCAGGACATCAGGGGGGTGGAATGAGCAGTTCTTC. It translates to CASRTSGGWNEQFF.

The chain joins TRBV4-2 to TRBJ1-1; D might be TRBD1 (5 bases). Germline CDR1 reads LGHNA; CDR2 reads YNFKEQ. This CDR3 has 17 amino acids. The germline V and J ends were trimmed by 0 bases and 1 base, with 15 bases remaining between them. The CDR3 region has the DNA TGTGCCAGCAGCCAAGATCGGATTGGGCAGGGGAACACTGAAGCTTTCTTT. It encodes CASSQDRIGQGNTEAFF.

This chain links TRBV28 with TRBJ1-5; D may be TRBD1 (5 bases). CDR3 length: 17 residues. CDR1 MDHEN and CDR2 SYDVKM come from the germline V gene. The V end lost 6 bases, the J end lost 2 bases, and 20 bases lay between the germline ends. CDR3 residues: CASRPTPDTVGNQPQHF. The DNA for the CDR3 is TGTGCCAGCAGGCCAACTCCGGACACCGTGGGCAATCAGCCCCAGCATTTT. The whole variable domain, filled in from reference TRBV28 and TRBJ1-5, reads DVKVTQSSRYLVKRTGEKVFLECVQDMDHENMFWYRQDPGLGLRLIYFSYDVKMKEKGDIPEGYSVSREKKERFSLILESASTNQTSMYLCASRPTPDTVGNQPQHFGDGTRLSIL.

The chain is built from TRBV5-6 and TRBJ1-5; D remains ambiguous. V lost 2 bases and J 4 bases, leaving 7 bases between the germline ends. Germline CDR1 reads SGHDT; CDR2 reads YYEEEE. CDR3 size: 13 residues. The CDR3 DNA sequence: TGTGCCAGCAGCTTCTCCGGGAATCAGCCCCAGCATTTT. Protein sequence: CASSFSGNQPQHF.

This chain uses TRBV5-1 with TRBJ1-6; 7 nucleotides agree with TRBD1. CDR3 size: 14 residues. J lost 8 bases, V lost 4 bases, and 6 bases had no gene match. Germline assignment: CDR1 SGHRS and CDR2 YFSETQ. The CDR3 DNA sequence: TGCGCCAGCAGCCCGGGACAGACTTATTCACCCCTCCACTTT. The encoded protein is CASSPGQTYSPLHF.

The chain carries TRBV13 and TRBJ2-7; TRBD2 matches at 7 bases. CDR3 length: 14 residues. Per the germline V gene, CDR1 is PRHDT and CDR2 is FYEKMQ (reference sequence). Trimming took 3 bases from V and 4 from J; bases not matched to a gene: 6. The CDR3 nucleotides are TGTGCCAGCAGCTTGGGGGAGGGTCCTTACGAGCAGTACGTC. It specifies CASSLGEGPYEQYV.

V usage is TRBV18 and J usage is TRBJ1-2, with D perhaps matching TRBD1 (5 bases). Trimming took off 0 bases at V and 2 bases at J, with 13 bases between the two ends. Germline CDR1 reads KGHSH; CDR2 reads LQKENI. The CDR3 extends over 16 amino acids. As DNA, the CDR3 is TGTGCCAGCTCACCACCGGGGACGGACCCGAACTATGGCTACACCTTC. Its protein product is CASSPPGTDPNYGYTF.

The chain has TRBV15 and TRBJ1-1; 7 positions agree with TRBD1. This CDR3 spans 14 amino acids. Germline V gene sequence: CDR1 LNHNV, CDR2 YYDKDF (reference sequence). The trim removed 2 bases at V and 7 bases at J, leaving 7 bases unmatched. The CDR3 loop reads CATSRSDRANEAFF. Written as DNA, the CDR3 is TGTGCCACCAGCAGAAGTGACAGGGCAAATGAAGCTTTCTTT.

This clone was counted only a few times. This chain links TRBV6-5 with TRBJ2-3; the D gene is possibly TRBD2 (6 bases). The CDR3 has 15 residues. The V end was cut by 5 bases, the J end by 2 bases, with 14 bases between. Germline V gene data show CDR1 as MNHEY and CDR2 as SVGAGI. Written as DNA, the CDR3 is TGTGCCAGCAGTCCCCTCGGGACTTCCACAGATACGCAGTATTTT. Its translation: CASSPLGTSTDTQYF.

This clone was seen just once. CDR3 in amino acids: CASSLRVGVSAGGGYTF. The DNA for the CDR3 is TGTGCCAGCAGCCTCCGAGTTGGTGTATCCGCTGGAGGTGGCTACACCTTC. The chain links TRBV6-2 or TRBV6-3 to TRBJ1-2; D unclear. The CDR3 covers 17 residues. Germline CDR1 and CDR2: MNHEY and SVGEGT. The germline V and J ends were trimmed by 6 bases and 7 bases, with 27 bases remaining between them.

This chain connects TRBV10-3 to TRBJ1-1, with D possibly matching TRBD1 (5 bases). The V gene's germline CDR1 is ENHRY and CDR2 SYGVKD. Trimming left V 2 bases short and J 4 bases short, with 23 bases between. The CDR3 sequence is 18 residues long. CDR3 region: CAISEPKQATIESTEAFF. Here the CDR3 DNA reads TGTGCCATCAGTGAGCCGAAACAGGCGACGATCGAGTCCACTGAAGCTTTCTTT.